The source of this T cell receptor (beta chain) is a study of cytomegalovirus exposure and HLA in healthy donors. General study findings and limits: When a later analysis was performed, an Asian-associated ancestry cluster reportedly had fewer N-insertions than the approximately 690-donor mean. Sequencing artifact likely explains a cluster of highly shared sequence variants.

As regards this clone: Its antigen is unidentified.

Primers for the PCR totalled 60 Vbeta and 13 Jbeta. Sequencing was performed with immunoSEQ multiplex PCR; in TCRdb, only in-frame clones are kept and a portion is missing. The profile shows approximately 150,000 clones, 68% of them singletons. The source of this sequence is a young woman in good health and CMV-seropositive. Material for sequencing was PBMCs.

The CDR3 sequence: CASSPGTGEETQYF. CDR3 DNA sequence: TGTGCCAGCAGCCCCGGGACAGGGGAGGAGACCCAGTACTTC. V usage is TRBV7-9 and J usage is TRBJ2-5; 10 positions match TRBD1. V was clipped by 5 bases and J by 5 bases; unmatched bases: 5. This CDR3 region has 14 residues. Germline values: CDR1 SEHNR, CDR2 FQNEAQ (reference sequence).